This T cell receptor (beta chain) originates from a study of blood T cell repertoires in COVID-19. The wider study: Researchers got acute and convalescent COVID-19 samples from the United States, Italy and Spain. T cells, B-cell-depleted T cells, or PBMCs supplied cDNA or gDNA.

Original data processing: Estimated nucleated cell counts came from reference gene primer amplification. Some clones are missing from TCRdb's copy, which holds only in-frame ones; the method was immunoSEQ multiplex PCR. That table supplies the V and J calls and clone size; D and trimming were determined from the DNA. Altogether more than 150,000 clones are present, around 87% being singletons, with the ten largest covering around 2.3%. Germline assignment: CDR1 MNHEY and CDR2 SMNVEV (reference sequence). V was pared by 4 bases and J by 4 bases, with 0 bases of the junction left unmatched. This CDR3 has 12 amino acids.

This chain joins TRBV27 and TRBJ1-1; 7 bases line up with TRBD1. The clonotype comes from a middle-aged man with active or convalescent COVID-19. Sequences were obtained from peripheral blood. In DNA form, the CDR3 reads TGTGCCAGCAGTTCAGGGGGCACTGAAGCTTTCTTT. Protein sequence: CASSSGGTEAFF.